There are many counts of the clone carrying this T cell receptor (beta chain). This sample is drawn from a study of regulatory T cells in long-lasting Graves disease. J was trimmed by 3 bases and V by 5 bases; bases with no gene match: 3. CDR3 size: 15 residues. Time point defined: newly diagnosed GD, antithyroid drugs for less than 3 months. After RNA was extracted from PBMCs, the TCR library was made from it. Investigators prepared the TCR beta libraries by applying iRepertoire HTBI primers and Arm-PCR of CDR3 regions. One entry per CDR3 protein, called by TCRdb with MiXCR from the multiplex PCR reads. The sample comprises more than 450,000 distinct CDR3 sequences, around 15% of which are singletons, and over 9% rests with the top ten. The sample also formed part of further work on T cells in Graves' hyperthyroidism and ophthalmopathy. That report notes: The TCR CDR3 was amplified in a first-round RT-PCR using the HTBI primer set. The model identified upcoming ophthalmopathy a median 6.5 months ahead of onset.

Sequenced material: peripheral blood mononuclear cells (PBMCs), taken at new diagnosis, from a patient treated with antithyroid drugs. This TCR derives from a man aged 40-49 years with Graves disease. This chain joins TRBV12-3 or TRBV12-4 and TRBJ2-7; 14 positions match TRBD2. The CDR3 DNA is TGTGCCAGCAGTCCGACTAGCGGGAGGGACTACGAGCAGTACTTC. It yields the protein CASSPTSGRDYEQYF.